A single sample is the source of the 19 T cell receptor beta chains below, sequenced in a study of blood T cell repertoires in COVID-19. The assay was immunoSEQ multiplex PCR, and TCRdb's table has in-frame clones only and misses some. The sample holds 220,000 or so clones, 90% seen once. The sequenced sample was PBMCs or T cells enriched from blood (not recorded which). These receptors were collected from a man younger than 45 who had been exposed to COVID-19.

This clone was recorded a few times. As DNA, the CDR3 is TGTGCCAGCAGTCGCCCGACTAGCGGGGGGTTAGGATCCTACAATGAGCAGTTCTTC. Translation gives CASSRPTSGGLGSYNEQFF. The chain carries TRBV6-2 or TRBV6-3 and TRBJ2-1; TRBD2 agrees at 13 bases. V shed 5 bases, J shed 1 base, and the junction held 11 bases outside the gene matches. Germline CDR1 reads MNHEY; CDR2 reads SVGEGT. This CDR3 is 19 amino acids long.

J is TRBJ1-2 and V is TRBV7-9; D possibly corresponds to TRBD1 (6 bases). Germline values: CDR1 SEHNR, CDR2 FQNEAQ (reference sequence). The V gene lost 4 bases and the J gene lost 8 bases, with 20 bases spanning the gap. The CDR3 spans 15 residues. In nucleotides, the CDR3 is TGTGCCAGCAGCTCTACACAGATCAGGGGTGGAGGCTACACCTTC. Protein product: CASSSTQIRGGGYTF.

V and J are TRBV5-1 and TRBJ2-3, with 12 bases aligning to TRBD2. Trimming removed 0 bases from V and 6 bases from J; junction bases left unmatched: 8. The CDR3 contains 17 residues. The germline gives CDR1 SGHRS, CDR2 YFSETQ. The CDR3 loop reads CASSLESSGGAVDTQYF. The CDR3 coding sequence is TGCGCCAGCAGCTTGGAGTCTAGCGGGGGGGCGGTGGATACGCAGTATTTT.

The chain is built from TRBV30 and TRBJ2-3; 11 bases are a match to TRBD2. The germline gives CDR1 GTSNPN, CDR2 SVGIG (reference sequence). There are 15 residues in the CDR3. J was trimmed by 6 bases and V by 3 bases; bases with no gene match: 8. The DNA of the CDR3 is TGTGCCTGGAGCTGGGGGACTAGCGGTAAGGATACGCAGTATTTT. Translated: CAWSWGTSGKDTQYF.

This clone has a handful of counts. This sequence joins TRBV6-2 or TRBV6-3 and TRBJ2-7, with 8 bases lining up with TRBD2. The CDR3 runs 13 residues. Germline V CDR1 and CDR2: MNHEY, SVGEGT. V shed 0 bases and J 7 bases; nucleotides not matched to a gene: 2. This CDR3 reads CASSYSERGEQYF. CDR3 bases: TGTGCCAGCAGTTACTCGGAGCGGGGGGAGCAGTACTTC.

CDR3 nucleotide sequence: TGTGCCAGCAGTGAACCCACAGGAGCAGGAAACACCATATATTTT. It encodes CASSEPTGAGNTIYF. The genes are TRBV2 and TRBJ1-3, with D possibly matching TRBD1 (5 bases). CDR3 length: 15 residues. V lost 2 bases, J lost 4 bases, and 12 bases lay in between. The germline V gene has CDR1 SNHLY and CDR2 FYNNEI.

CDR3 DNA: TGCGCCAGCAGCCAAGTAGGACAGGGCTATGGCTACACCTTC. Translating gives CASSQVGQGYGYTF. The chain uses TRBV4-1 and TRBJ1-2; 8 positions agree with TRBD1. This CDR3 contains 14 residues. Germline CDR1 is MGHRA and CDR2 is YSYEKL. The ends lost 1 base at V and 4 bases at J; junction bases unmatched: 2.

This chain connects TRBV7-3 to TRBJ2-1, with 9 bases lining up with TRBD1. V was clipped by 2 bases and J by 10 bases; unmatched bases: 3. The CDR3 consists of 13 residues. Germline assignment: CDR1 SGHTA and CDR2 FQGTGA. This chain's CDR3 is CASSLGQGNEQFF. CDR3 in DNA: TGTGCCAGCAGCTTAGGACAGGGGAACGAGCAGTTCTTC.

The chain is built from TRBV25-1 and TRBJ2-7; the match to TRBD1 covers 11 bases. This CDR3 has 12 residues. Germline lookup yields CDR1 MGHDK and CDR2 SYGVNS. V shed 10 bases, J shed 6 bases, and the junction held 5 bases outside the gene matches. The CDR3: CATQDRGREQYF. CDR3 sequence (DNA): TGTGCCACCCAGGACAGGGGGCGCGAGCAGTACTTC.

The chain joins TRBV11-3 to TRBJ1-4; 9 bases line up with TRBD1. V lost 8 bases and J lost 10; bases outside the gene matches: 11. Germline CDR1 and CDR2: SGHNT and YENEEA. The length of the CDR3 is 14 residues. The CDR3: CASERPGQGPKLFF. CDR3 in DNA: TGTGCCAGCGAAAGACCGGGACAGGGCCCAAAACTGTTTTTT.

This clone came up once. The genes are TRBV2 and TRBJ2-5; D uncertain. Trimming removed 6 bases at V and 2 bases at J, with 4 bases between. Germline CDR1 is SNHLY and CDR2 is FYNNEI. The CDR3 is 11 amino acids. In DNA form, the CDR3 reads TGTGCCAGCAGGGAGCAAGAGACCCAGTACTTC. Protein sequence: CASREQETQYF.

V is TRBV5-1 and J is TRBJ2-7; TRBD2 matches at 11 bases. The CDR3 runs 17 residues. J was trimmed by 3 bases and V by 2 bases; bases with no gene match: 10. From germline, CDR1 is SGHRS and CDR2 YFSETQ. The CDR3 DNA reads TGCGCCAGCAGCTTAGCTCTAGCGGGGGGTACTATCTACGAGCAGTACTTC. Translation gives CASSLALAGGTIYEQYF.

The chain employs TRBV19 and TRBJ2-2, with TRBD2 matching 12 bases. CDR1 LNHDA and CDR2 SQIVND come from the germline V gene (reference sequence). The ends lost 6 bases at V and 4 bases at J; junction bases unmatched: 12. The CDR3 sequence is 18 residues long. The CDR3 region has the DNA TGTGCCAGTAGACCCCACCGGCTAGCGGGGGGGCTCACCGGGGAGCTGTTTTTT. Translated: CASRPHRLAGGLTGELFF.

This chain joins TRBV5-6 and TRBJ2-1; a weak D match, TRBD1 (5 bases). Germline CDR1 is SGHDT and CDR2 is YYEEEE. The CDR3 extends over 15 amino acids. The V end was cut by 0 bases, the J end by 6 bases, with 13 bases between. For the CDR3, the DNA is TGTGCCAGCAGCTTGGGTGGGGCCCGGGTCAATGAGCAGTTCTTC. This sequence encodes CASSLGGARVNEQFF.

This sequence joins TRBV5-4 and TRBJ2-1; D might be TRBD2 (6 bases). Germline values: CDR1 SGHNT, CDR2 YYREEE (reference sequence). Trimming pared 0 bases from V and 4 bases from J, leaving 11 bases between. This CDR3 is 15 amino acids long. CDR3 in DNA: TGTGCCAGCAGCTTGGCACTAGCCCGTTACAATGAGCAGTTCTTC. This encodes CASSLALARYNEQFF.

The chain uses TRBV7-2 and TRBJ1-4, with a weak D call TRBD1 (6 bases). V was trimmed by 3 bases and J by 5 bases, leaving 7 bases between them. There are 13 residues in the CDR3. From germline, CDR1 is SGHTA and CDR2 FQGNSA. DNA of the CDR3: TGTGCCAGCAGCTTTAGGGGGAATGAAAAACTGTTTTTT. It translates to CASSFRGNEKLFF.

The rearrangement links TRBV27 to TRBJ1-6, with 9 bases fitting TRBD1. The germline V gene has CDR1 MNHEY and CDR2 SMNVEV (reference sequence). V trimming: 8 bases; J trimming: 1 base; junction bases outside the gene matches: 6. The CDR3 runs to 16 residues. The DNA of the CDR3 is TGTGCCAGCGGGACAGGGAGGTGGTCCTATAATTCACCCCTCCACTTT. Protein: CASGTGRWSYNSPLHF.

The chain combines TRBV7-6 with TRBJ1-1; weak D call: TRBD1 (6 bases). This CDR3 is 14 amino acids long. Germline V gene data show CDR1 as SGHVS and CDR2 as FNYEAQ. Trimming left V 2 bases short and J 1 base short, with 8 bases between. CDR3 nucleotides: TGTGCCAGCAGCTTACAGGGGACGAACACTGAAGCTTTCTTT. Translation: CASSLQGTNTEAFF.

A few counts support this clone. V usage is TRBV10-1 and J usage is TRBJ2-7, with unresolved D. Trimming left V 6 bases short and J 0 bases short, with 6 bases between. The germline V gene has CDR1 WNHNN and CDR2 SYGVQD (reference sequence). This CDR3 region has 12 residues. CDR3 in amino acids: CASSHSSYEQYF. The CDR3 bases are TGCGCCAGCAGCCACAGCTCCTACGAGCAGTACTTC.